This T cell receptor (beta chain) came from a study of T cell changes during pregnancy in multiple sclerosis. Germline CDR1 MGHRA, CDR2 YSYEKL. The CDR3 is 17 amino acids. V shed 5 bases and J shed 0 bases, with 17 bases lying between them. The repertoire was sequenced with immunoSEQ multiplex PCR; TCRdb's copy has only in-frame clones and lacks some. The repertoire has 30,000 to 35,000 clones, approximately 88% of them found once; the top ten carry around 8.3%. This clonotype was sampled from a female donor with multiple sclerosis, enrolled in a pregnancy study. The sequences come from CD8+ T cells from peripheral blood mononuclear cells, collected before pregnancy. The rearrangement joins TRBV4-1 to TRBJ2-1; weak D call: TRBD2 (7 bases). The CDR3 loop reads CASSFIPGGISYNEQFF. The CDR3 bases are TGCGCCAGCAGCTTTATACCGGGGGGCATCTCCTACAATGAGCAGTTCTTC.